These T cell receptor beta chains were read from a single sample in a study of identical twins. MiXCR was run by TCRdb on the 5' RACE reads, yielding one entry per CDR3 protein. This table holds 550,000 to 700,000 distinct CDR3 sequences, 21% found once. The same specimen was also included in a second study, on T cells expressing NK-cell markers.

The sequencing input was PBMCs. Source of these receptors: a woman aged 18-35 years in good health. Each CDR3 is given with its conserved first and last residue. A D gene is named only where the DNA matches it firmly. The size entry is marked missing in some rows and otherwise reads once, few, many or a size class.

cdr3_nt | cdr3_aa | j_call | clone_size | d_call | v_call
TGTGCCAGCAGCCCTAGACGGATCTATGGCTACACCTTC | CASSPRRIYGYTF | TRBJ1-2 | . | . | TRBV7-2
TGTGCCAGCAGTTACAAAGGGGGCGCATTTGATGAGCAGTTCTTC | CASSYKGGAFDEQFF | TRBJ2-1 | few | TRBD1 | TRBV6-5
TGTGCCAGCAGTTTACGTTATCCGAGGGACCCCGATGGAACTGAAGCTTTCTTT | CASSLRYPRDPDGTEAFF | TRBJ1-1 | many | . | TRBV27
TGCAGTGCCCCGAGGCAGCCGAACAATGAGCAGTTCTTC | CSAPRQPNNEQFF | TRBJ2-1 | few | . | TRBV20-1
TGTGCCAGCACCAGAGGGACAGGCGGCGGTCGCTACACCTTC | CASTRGTGGGRYTF | TRBJ1-2 | few | TRBD1 | TRBV7-8
TGTGCCAGCAGTTTAAATCTGGGAGCGAGTGAGCAGTTCTTC | CASSLNLGASEQFF | TRBJ2-1 | few | . | TRBV12-3/TRBV12-4
TGTGCCATCAGTGGACTCGGGACCGAGCTGTTTTTT | CAISGLGTELFF | TRBJ2-2 | . | . | TRBV10-3
TGTGCCAGCAGACCACTAGGCCCTCCTGATACGCAGTATTTT | CASRPLGPPDTQYF | TRBJ2-3 | few | . | TRBV6-2/TRBV6-3
TGCAGTGCTAGTCGGGCCCCAGATACGCAGTATTTT | CSASRAPDTQYF | TRBJ2-3 | . | . | TRBV20-1
TGTGCCAGCAGCTCCCCCGCCTCCTATGAGCAGTACTTC | CASSSPASYEQYF | TRBJ2-7 | few | . | TRBV7-9
TGTGCCAGCAGCTTGAGACTAGCGGATTCGTGGGGGGAGACCCAGTACTTC | CASSLRLADSWGETQYF | TRBJ2-5 | . | TRBD2 | TRBV11-2
TGTGCCAGCAGCGCCGCCGGGTTCTCTGGAAACACCATATATTTT | CASSAAGFSGNTIYF | TRBJ1-3 | few | . | TRBV9
TGTGCCAGCAGTTTAGTCCCCGGGACACCCACTGAAGCTTTCTTT | CASSLVPGTPTEAFF | TRBJ1-1 | . | . | TRBV27
TGTGCCAGCAAGCGGGCCCCCCAAGAACAGGGGATGAACACTGAAGCTTTCTTT | CASKRAPQEQGMNTEAFF | TRBJ1-1 | few | TRBD1 | TRBV6-1
TGTGCCAGCAGTCCCTCCTTCATCGAGACCCAGTACTTC | CASSPSFIETQYF | TRBJ2-5 | many | . | TRBV7-2
TGTGCCAGCAGCTTCATTCCAGCGGGTCTAGGAAATGAGCAGTTCTTC | CASSFIPAGLGNEQFF | TRBJ2-1 | . | . | TRBV7-9
TGTGCCAGCAGCGTAGGCCCTCATCAAGCGGCAGATACGCAGTATTTT | CASSVGPHQAADTQYF | TRBJ2-3 | few | . | TRBV9
TGTGCCAGCAGCCACAGGGGGCGATTTAGTTCTGGGGCCAACGTCCTGACTTTC | CASSHRGRFSSGANVLTF | TRBJ2-6 | once | TRBD1 | TRBV9
TGCGCCAGTCTACCACAGGCCGACACCGGGGAGCTGTTTTTT | CASLPQADTGELFF | TRBJ2-2 | few | . | TRBV5-1
TGTGCCAGCCCAATAGCTAGGAATGAGCAGTTCTTC | CASPIARNEQFF | TRBJ2-1 | . | . | TRBV25-1
TGTGCCAGCACCGAAGCTTCAGGGGGCATGGGGACCCAGTACTTC | CASTEASGGMGTQYF | TRBJ2-5 | few | TRBD1 | TRBV12-3/TRBV12-4
TGCAGTGCTGCAAAAGAGGGAGGCGAGACCCAGTACTTC | CSAAKEGGETQYF | TRBJ2-5 | many | . | TRBV20-1
TGTGCCACCACAATCCCACGCAAAATAGCCAAAAACATTCAGTACTTC | CATTIPRKIAKNIQYF | TRBJ2-4 | . | . | TRBV12-3/TRBV12-4
TGTGCCAGCAGCGGCCGCAGCGGGGGCTCCTACGAGCAGTACTTC | CASSGRSGGSYEQYF | TRBJ2-7 | . | TRBD2 | TRBV11-2
TGTGCCAGCAGTTTAGGACACTACAATGAGCAGTTCTTC | CASSLGHYNEQFF | TRBJ2-1 | many | . | TRBV12-3/TRBV12-4
TGCAGTGCTAGGGGCGGGAGGGAAAGAGTCAATGAGCAGTTCTTC | CSARGGRERVNEQFF | TRBJ2-1 | few | TRBD2 | TRBV20-1
TGTGCCAGCAGTGAAGCGGCAGTTGGTGGCTACACCTTC | CASSEAAVGGYTF | TRBJ1-2 | few | . | TRBV6-1
TGTGCCAGCAGCTTAGTGAGGACTGGCAGAGAGACCCAGTACTTC | CASSLVRTGRETQYF | TRBJ2-5 | . | . | TRBV7-9
TGCAGTGCTAGCGAGTACCCAACAGGCTACGAGCAGTACTTC | CSASEYPTGYEQYF | TRBJ2-7 | . | . | TRBV20-1
TGTGCCAGCAGCTCCCCCCTTTCCTACGAGCAGTACTTC | CASSSPLSYEQYF | TRBJ2-7 | . | . | TRBV7-9
TGCGCCAGCAGCTTGGAGGCGGACTACGAGCAGTACTTC | CASSLEADYEQYF | TRBJ2-7 | many | . | TRBV5-1
TGTGCCAGCAGTTCGCGACAGGTCCCCGCGGATACGCAGTATTTT | CASSSRQVPADTQYF | TRBJ2-3 | . | . | TRBV6-5
TGTGACGACCCAAGACCCCGGGACAGGCATGACGATGAGTCCTACGAGCAGTACTTC | CDDPRPRDRHDDESYEQYF | TRBJ2-7 | . | TRBD1 | TRBV24-1
TGCAGTGCTAGAGATATGAAGAACACTGAAGCTTTCTTT | CSARDMKNTEAFF | TRBJ1-1 | . | . | TRBV20-1
TGCAGTGCTGGATGGGGCGGGATGGGGAATGAGCAGTTCTTC | CSAGWGGMGNEQFF | TRBJ2-1 | . | . | TRBV20-1
TGCAGTGCTAGAGATCCCTTCGACAGGGCTGTGGTGGATACGCAGTATTTT | CSARDPFDRAVVDTQYF | TRBJ2-3 | . | TRBD1 | TRBV20-1
TGCAGTGCTAGAGTACAGCGGGAGGTAGTCGAGCAGTACTTC | CSARVQREVVEQYF | TRBJ2-7 | few | TRBD2 | TRBV20-1
TGTGCCAGCAGCCTCGACTCGGGGCATGAGCAGTTCTTC | CASSLDSGHEQFF | TRBJ2-1 | . | . | TRBV6-6
TGTGCCATGGGGGTATCCTACTCCTACGAGCAGTACTTC | CAMGVSYSYEQYF | TRBJ2-7 | . | . | TRBV2
TGTGCCAGCAGCTTAGCTAGAATGACGCCCTACGAGCAGTACTTC | CASSLARMTPYEQYF | TRBJ2-7 | once | . | TRBV7-8
TGTGCCAGCAGCCCCGACCTGAGCTCCTATAATTCACCCCTCCACTTT | CASSPDLSSYNSPLHF | TRBJ1-6 | . | . | TRBV12-3/TRBV12-4